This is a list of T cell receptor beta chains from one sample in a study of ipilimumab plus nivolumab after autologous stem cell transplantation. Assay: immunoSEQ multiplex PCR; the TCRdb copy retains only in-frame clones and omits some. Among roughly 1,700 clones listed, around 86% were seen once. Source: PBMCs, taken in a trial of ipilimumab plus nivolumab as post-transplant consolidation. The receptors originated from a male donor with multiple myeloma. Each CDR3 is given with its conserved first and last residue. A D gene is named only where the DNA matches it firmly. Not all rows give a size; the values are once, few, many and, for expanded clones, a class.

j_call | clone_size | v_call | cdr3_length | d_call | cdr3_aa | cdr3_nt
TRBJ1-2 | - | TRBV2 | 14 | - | CASSPRGGWYGYTF | TGTGCCAGCAGCCCTCGCGGGGGGTGGTATGGCTACACCTTC
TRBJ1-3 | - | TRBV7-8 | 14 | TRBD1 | CASSLAQGENTIYF | TGTGCCAGCAGCTTAGCCCAGGGGGAGAACACCATATATTTT
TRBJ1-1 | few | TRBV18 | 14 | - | CASSPRQANTEAFF | TGTGCCAGCTCACCTAGACAGGCTAACACTGAAGCTTTCTTT
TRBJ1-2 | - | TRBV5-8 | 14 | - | CASSPSGRSGGYTF | TGTGCCAGCAGCCCCTCGGGGCGTTCTGGAGGCTACACCTTC
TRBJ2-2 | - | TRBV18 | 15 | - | CASLGLASDTGELFF | TGTGCCAGTTTAGGCCTAGCTTCTGACACCGGGGAGCTGTTTTTT
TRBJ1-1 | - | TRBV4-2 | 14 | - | CASSQEGLETEAFF | TGTGCCAGCAGCCAAGAGGGGCTCGAGACTGAAGCTTTCTTT
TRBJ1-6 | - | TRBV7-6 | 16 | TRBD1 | CASSLETGARNSPLHF | TGTGCCAGCAGCTTAGAGACAGGGGCCCGTAATTCACCCCTCCACTTT
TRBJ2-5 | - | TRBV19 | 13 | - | CASSIIGLETQYF | TGTGCCAGTAGTATTATCGGTTTGGAGACCCAGTACTTC
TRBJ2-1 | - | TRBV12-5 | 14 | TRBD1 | CASSRDRGHNEQFF | TGTGCTAGTAGCCGGGACAGGGGCCACAATGAGCAGTTCTTC
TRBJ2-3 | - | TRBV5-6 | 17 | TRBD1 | CASSLGPGTGRTDTQYF | TGTGCCAGCAGTCTCGGACCCGGGACAGGGCGAACAGATACGCAGTATTTT
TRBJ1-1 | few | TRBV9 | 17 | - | CASSLGLWLNPNTEAFF | TGTGCCAGCAGCCTGGGCTTGTGGCTGAATCCGAACACTGAAGCTTTCTTT
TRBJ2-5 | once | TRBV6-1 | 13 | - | CASSQAYQETQYF | TGTGCCAGCAGCCAGGCCTACCAAGAGACCCAGTACTTC
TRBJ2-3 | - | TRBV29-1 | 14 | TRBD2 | CSVTPGLASDTQYF | TGCAGCGTTACACCGGGACTAGCTTCAGATACGCAGTATTTT
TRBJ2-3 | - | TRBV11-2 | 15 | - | CASSFQLGVADTQYF | TGTGCCAGCAGCTTCCAACTCGGGGTCGCGGATACGCAGTATTTT
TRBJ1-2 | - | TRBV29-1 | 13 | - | CSVENRDNYGYTF | TGCAGCGTTGAAAACAGAGATAACTATGGCTACACCTTC
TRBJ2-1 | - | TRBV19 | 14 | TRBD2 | CASSRASGGNEQFF | TGTGCCAGTAGTAGGGCTAGCGGTGGGAATGAGCAGTTCTTC
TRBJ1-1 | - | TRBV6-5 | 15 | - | CASSRSSRGDTEAFF | TGTGCCAGCAGCCGATCGTCGAGGGGGGACACTGAAGCTTTCTTT
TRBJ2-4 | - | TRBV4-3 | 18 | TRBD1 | CASSQDTGALLAKNIQYF | TGCGCCAGCAGCCAAGATACAGGGGCCCTTCTAGCCAAAAACATTCAGTACTTC
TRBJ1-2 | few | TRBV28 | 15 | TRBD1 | CASIPHDRQGGGYTF | TGTGCCAGCATTCCCCATGACCGACAGGGAGGTGGCTACACCTTC
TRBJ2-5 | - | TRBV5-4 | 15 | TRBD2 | CASSLDQGLQETQYF | TGTGCCAGCAGCTTGGATCAGGGACTACAAGAGACCCAGTACTTC
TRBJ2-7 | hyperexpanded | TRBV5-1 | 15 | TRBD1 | CASSLTGGLTYEQYF | TGCGCCAGCAGCTTAACAGGGGGCCTCACCTACGAGCAGTACTTC
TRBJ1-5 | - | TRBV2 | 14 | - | CASSDSSSNQPQHF | TGTGCCAGCAGTGACTCTAGTAGCAATCAGCCCCAGCATTTT
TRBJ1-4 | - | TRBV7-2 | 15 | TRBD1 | CASSSYRGTNEKLFF | TGTGCCAGCAGCTCATACAGGGGAACTAATGAAAAACTGTTTTTT
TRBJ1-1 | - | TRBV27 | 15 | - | CASSVGRQSDTEAFF | TGTGCCAGCAGTGTGGGGAGACAGTCGGACACTGAAGCTTTCTTT
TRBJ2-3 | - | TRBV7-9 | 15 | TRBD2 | CASSSTSVGTDTQYF | TGTGCCAGCAGCTCGACTAGCGTGGGCACAGATACGCAGTATTTT
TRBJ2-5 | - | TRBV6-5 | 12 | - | CASGPGARTQYF | TGTGCCTCCGGCCCAGGGGCCCGGACCCAGTACTTC
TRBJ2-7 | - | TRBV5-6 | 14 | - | CASSYRVHSHEQYF | TGTGCCAGCAGCTACCGGGTCCACTCCCACGAGCAGTACTTC
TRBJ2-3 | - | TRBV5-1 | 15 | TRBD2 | CASSTGLAGTDTQYF | TGCGCCAGCAGCACCGGACTAGCGGGCACAGATACGCAGTATTTT
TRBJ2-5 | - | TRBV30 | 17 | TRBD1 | CAWSRPTGAGWQETQYF | TGTGCCTGGAGTCGCCCGACAGGGGCGGGGTGGCAAGAGACCCAGTACTTC
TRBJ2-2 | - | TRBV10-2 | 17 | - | CASRPYLADDSTGELFF | TGCGCCAGCAGGCCATACTTAGCGGACGATTCGACCGGGGAGCTGTTTTTT
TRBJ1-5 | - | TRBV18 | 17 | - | CASSLEDGGYSNQPQHF | TGTGCCAGCTCACTCGAGGACGGAGGATATAGCAATCAGCCCCAGCATTTT
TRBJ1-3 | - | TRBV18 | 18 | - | CASSLSVGADFSGNTIYF | TGTGCCAGCTCACTGTCAGTAGGGGCGGACTTCTCTGGAAACACCATATATTTT